A single sample gave rise to the 24 T cell receptor beta chains below, sequenced in a study of T cell responses to AZD1222 COVID-19 vaccine. Sequencing used immunoSEQ multiplex PCR; TCRdb keeps in-frame clones, though not all of them. Of roughly 120,000 clones in the sample, around 85% were seen once. The specimen comprised peripheral blood, sampled on day 0 of AZD1222 vaccination. The receptor set was obtained from an adult in good health.

The chain combines TRBV18 with TRBJ1-6; D uncertain. The CDR3 has 12 residues. Germline CDR1 and CDR2: KGHSH and LQKENI. The ends were cut back, 5 bases at V and 8 bases at J, with 7 bases in the middle. Here the CDR3 DNA reads TGTGCCAGCTCAACAACAGATTCACCCCTCCACTTT. Translation gives CASSTTDSPLHF.

The chain joins TRBV5-6 to TRBJ1-2; D may be TRBD1 (5 bases). This CDR3 comprises 13 residues. V shed 3 bases and J shed 8 bases, with 14 bases lying between them. Germline-derived CDR1 and CDR2 are SGHDT and YYEEEE. Written as DNA, the CDR3 is TGTGCCAGCAGCTGGGGCAGGGCCAGCGGCTACACCTTC. Translated, it gives CASSWGRASGYTF.

The rearrangement joins TRBV11-2 to TRBJ1-2; 9 bases are a match to TRBD1. The CDR3 is made up of 15 amino acids. In germline, CDR1 is SGHAT, CDR2 FQNNGV. V lost 4 bases and J lost 8; bases outside the gene matches: 11. The CDR3, as DNA: TGTGCCAGCAGCTCGAACAGGGGGCAGGTCAGAGGCTACACCTTC. This encodes CASSSNRGQVRGYTF.

J is TRBJ1-1 and V is TRBV11-2, with D perhaps TRBD1 (6 bases). Germline CDR1 SGHAT, CDR2 FQNNGV. This CDR3 region has 14 residues. Trimming cost V 3 bases and J 4 bases, with 12 bases left between them. CDR3 DNA: TGTGCCAGCAGCTTCTCGACAGGTCCCACTGAAGCTTTCTTT. Translation: CASSFSTGPTEAFF.

This clone was detected a few times. V and J are TRBV5-4 and TRBJ2-5, with 7 bases that match TRBD2. Germline lookup yields CDR1 SGHNT and CDR2 YYREEE (reference sequence). The CDR3 totals 14 residues. V gave up 4 bases and J gave up 4 bases; unmatched junction bases: 7. CDR3 sequence reads: CASSGGDGRETQYF. CDR3 nucleotide sequence: TGTGCCAGCAGCGGGGGGGACGGTCGAGAGACCCAGTACTTC.

The genes are TRBV3-1 (or the pseudogene TRBV3-2) and TRBJ2-2; 7 nucleotides align to TRBD2. The V gene's germline CDR1 is LGHDT and CDR2 YNNKEL (reference sequence). This CDR3 has 14 amino acids. V lost 3 bases and J lost 4; bases outside the gene matches: 2. CDR3 in DNA: TGTGCCAGCAGCCAGGGCGGGAGCACCGGGGAGCTGTTTTTT. Protein product: CASSQGGSTGELFF.

This chain uses TRBV11-2 with TRBJ2-7, with D possibly being TRBD2 (7 bases). Germline assignment: CDR1 SGHAT and CDR2 FQNNGV. The CDR3 has 14 amino acids. The V end was cut by 3 bases, the J end by 7 bases, with 16 bases between. This CDR3 is CASSFDGLGGEQYF. The DNA for the CDR3 is TGTGCCAGCAGCTTCGACGGACTAGGGGGAGAGCAGTACTTC. The whole variable domain, filled in from reference TRBV11-2 and TRBJ2-7, reads EAGVAQSPRYKIIEKRQSVAFWCNPISGHATLYWYQQILGQGPKLLIQFQNNGVVDDSQLPKDRFSAERLKGVDSTLKIQPAKLEDSAVYLCASSFDGLGGEQYFGPGTRLTVT.

The CDR3 loop reads CASKGGGRSDTQYF. Here the CDR3 DNA reads TGTGCCAGCAAGGGCGGGGGGCGGTCAGATACGCAGTATTTT. The rearrangement joins TRBV2 to TRBJ2-3; 8 bases map to TRBD2. Trimming cost V 7 bases and J 4 bases; bases outside gene matches: 7. The CDR3 contains 14 residues. Germline CDR1 reads SNHLY; CDR2 reads FYNNEI.

The chain couples TRBV18 to TRBJ1-1; no clear D. The CDR3 extends over 13 amino acids. Germline-derived CDR1 and CDR2 are KGHSH and LQKENI. V shed 6 bases and J shed 1 base, with 9 bases lying between them. The CDR3 coding sequence is TGTGCCAGCTCGCGGAGCCCGAACACTGAAGCTTTCTTT. Protein product: CASSRSPNTEAFF.

V usage is TRBV24-1 and J usage is TRBJ1-5; D might be TRBD1 (6 bases). The CDR3 has 11 residues. The V end was cut by 12 bases, the J end by 7 bases, with 12 bases between. CDR1 is KGHDR and CDR2 is SFDVKD in the germline V gene. Here the CDR3 DNA reads TGTGCCGACAGGTTTGGACAGCCCCAGCATTTT. Its protein product is CADRFGQPQHF.

This rearrangement joins TRBV9 to TRBJ2-2, with 9 bases matching TRBD1. This CDR3 has 15 amino acids. Germline-derived CDR1 and CDR2 are SGDLS and YYNGEE. Trimming removed 3 bases from V and 3 bases from J; junction bases left unmatched: 3. DNA for the CDR3: TGTGCCAGCAGCGCCCGACAGGGGGACACCGGGGAGCTGTTTTTT. It is translated as CASSARQGDTGELFF. Variable domain in full (rest from reference TRBV9 and TRBJ2-2): DSGVTQTPKHLITATGQRVTLRCSPRSGDLSVYWYQQSLDQGLQFLIQYYNGEERAKGNILERFSAQQFPDLHSELNLSSLELGDSALYFCASSARQGDTGELFFGEGSRLTVL.

V and J are TRBV5-1 and TRBJ2-5; D is possibly TRBD2 (5 bases). This CDR3 has 13 residues. Germline CDR1 is SGHRS and CDR2 is YFSETQ. The germline V and J ends were trimmed by 2 bases and 3 bases, with 8 bases remaining between them. The CDR3 protein is CASSFRREETQYF. For the CDR3, the DNA is TGCGCCAGCAGCTTCCGGCGGGAAGAGACCCAGTACTTC.

The chain employs TRBV3-1 (or the pseudogene TRBV3-2) and TRBJ1-3; the D is unclear. Trimming cost V 2 bases and J 2 bases, with 7 bases left between them. There are 14 residues in the CDR3. CDR1 is LGHDT and CDR2 is YNNKEL in the germline V gene (reference sequence). The CDR3 coding sequence is TGTGCCAGCAGCCAATGGGGTCCTGGAAACACCATATATTTT. Protein: CASSQWGPGNTIYF.

CDR3 nucleotides: TGTGCCAGCACCCCGGGACAGGGAACAAGGAGCTCCTACGAGCAGTACTTC. Protein sequence: CASTPGQGTRSSYEQYF. The genes are TRBV2 and TRBJ2-7; 9 positions match TRBD1. In germline, CDR1 is SNHLY, CDR2 FYNNEI. CDR3 length: 17 amino acids. V trimming: 7 bases; J trimming: 0 bases; junction bases outside the gene matches: 13.

This clone was seen just once. This chain links TRBV14 with TRBJ1-1; D ambiguous. The germline gives CDR1 SGHDN, CDR2 FVKESK. The CDR3 contains 15 residues. Deletions cut 4 bases from V and 4 bases from J, with 16 bases between. CDR3 region: CASSPMGKGGTEAFF. As DNA, the CDR3 is TGTGCCAGCAGCCCCATGGGTAAGGGCGGCACTGAAGCTTTCTTT.

The chain combines TRBV18 with TRBJ2-7; D remains unclear. Germline V gene lookup returns CDR1 KGHSH and CDR2 LQKENI. There are 12 residues in the CDR3. The germline V and J ends were trimmed by 6 bases and 0 bases, with 6 bases remaining between them. CDR3 bases: TGTGCCAGCTCTCCCCTCTCCTACGAGCAGTACTTC. Its protein is CASSPLSYEQYF.

The CDR3 sequence: CASSPGTVSNQPQHF. In DNA form, the CDR3 reads TGTGCCAGCAGCCCCGGGACGGTGAGCAATCAGCCCCAGCATTTT. The J gene is TRBJ1-5, the V gene TRBV5-8, with D possibly matching TRBD1 (5 bases). The CDR3 length is 15 residues. The V end was cut by 4 bases, the J end by 1 base, with 12 bases between. Germline loops: CDR1 SGHTS, CDR2 YDEGEE.

This chain joins TRBV5-1 and TRBJ1-5; possible D gene TRBD1, 6 bases. There are 14 residues in the CDR3. The germline gives CDR1 SGHRS, CDR2 YFSETQ. The V and J ends lost 0 bases and 4 bases respectively, with 8 bases between them. The CDR3 region is CASSLAGENQPQHF. The CDR3, as DNA: TGCGCCAGCAGCTTGGCAGGGGAGAATCAGCCCCAGCATTTT.

CDR3 amino acids: CATSPRQGETPDYGYTF. The CDR3 DNA is TGTGCCACCAGCCCCAGACAGGGGGAAACCCCTGACTATGGCTACACCTTC. This chain links TRBV15 with TRBJ1-2, with 9 bases identical to TRBD1. V trimming: 5 bases; J trimming: 3 bases; junction bases outside the gene matches: 13. This CDR3 comprises 17 residues. Per germline, CDR1 LNHNV and CDR2 YYDKDF (reference sequence).

The chain carries TRBV27 and TRBJ1-1; D is uncertain. The length of the CDR3 is 11 residues. Trimming stripped 5 bases from V and 11 bases from J, with 12 bases between. Per germline, CDR1 MNHEY and CDR2 SMNVEV (reference sequence). Here the CDR3 reads CASSGRSSAFF. The CDR3 nucleotides read TGTGCCAGCAGTGGGAGGAGCTCGGCTTTCTTT.

This clone was seen a few times. The V and J genes are TRBV3-1 (or the pseudogene TRBV3-2) and TRBJ1-2, with D tentatively TRBD1 (6 bases). CDR1 and CDR2 from the germline V gene are LGHDT and YNNKEL (reference sequence). V was shortened by 2 bases and J by 7 bases, with 11 bases between the two germline ends. The CDR3 is 13 amino acids. The CDR3 region has the DNA TGTGCCAGCAGCCAAAAACAGGGACGTGGCTACACCTTC. Encoded protein: CASSQKQGRGYTF.

This clone was counted between two and nine times. The V gene is TRBV4-1, the J gene TRBJ1-4, with 8 bases that match TRBD1. Germline assignment: CDR1 MGHRA and CDR2 YSYEKL. With 5 bases clipped from V and 7 bases from J, the junction kept 9 bases outside the gene matches. The CDR3 totals 15 residues. The CDR3 nucleotides read TGCGCCAGCAGCGTTGACAGGGGTGGGGGTGAAAAACTGTTTTTT. Amino acids: CASSVDRGGGEKLFF.

In its sample, this clone was seen a few times. The V gene is TRBV28, the J gene TRBJ1-1; D is uncertain. V was cut by 8 bases and J by 2 bases, with 6 bases left in between. The germline gives CDR1 MDHEN, CDR2 SYDVKM. The CDR3 is 11 amino acids. CDR3 nucleotide sequence: TGTGCCAGCGAAGTAAACACTGAAGCTTTCTTT. This gives the protein CASEVNTEAFF.

The V call is TRBV19, the J call TRBJ2-7; TRBD1 aligns across 7 bases. V lost 4 bases to trimming and J lost 2 bases; unmatched junction nucleotides: 2. The CDR3 length is 13 residues. Looked up from germline, CDR1 is LNHDA and CDR2 is SQIVND (reference sequence). This CDR3 reads CASSNRGTYEQYF. CDR3 nucleotides: TGTGCCAGTAGTAACAGGGGCACCTACGAGCAGTACTTC.